This TCR beta chain was recorded in a study of cytomegalovirus exposure and HLA in healthy donors (dated by TCRdb to the late 2010s). Broadly, across the study: An earlier analysis of 587 of the donors reported about 290 Gb of sequence data and 117 million unique TCR beta sequences from 150 million to 200 million T cells. Roughly 300 gigabases of sequencing data and 75 million to 85 million unique TCR sequences made up an early release that covered several hundred HLA-typed donors. Of the roughly 400 genotyped donors, 70% to 90% were placed in the genetic ancestry cluster associated with self-reported Caucasian donors. The aim of the study was to test whether cataloging public T cell receptors could identify signatures of past pathogen exposure. Using immunosequencing, the study profiled T cell repertoires from 500 to 800 subjects and related those repertoires to cytomegalovirus serostatus. A separate validation cohort of some 130 different subjects was used in addition to the 666-subject first cohort. High-throughput TCR immunosequencing, statistical association of individual TCRs with disease status, and machine learning were combined to predict cytomegalovirus infection status. A later analysis re-analyzed previously published TCR beta repertoires from 650 to 800 donors and added high-resolution HLA genotyping to study TCR occurrence patterns. Rather than drawing on any new phenotypic data, the later analysis identified candidate immune exposures from TCR beta sequences and the way those sequences occurred across donors. An earlier analysis of roughly 580 of the donors used high-throughput TCR beta sequencing to judge whether each TCR beta V gene segment behaved as functional or pseudogenic. Donor age, sex, ethnicity and CMV serostatus were compiled alongside the repertoire data. A later genetic analysis took genome-wide SNP genotypes for 398 of the 666 donors and used that subset as a discovery cohort. All discovery cohort repertoires had been generated using a single sequencing platform. Class I and class II HLA loci were covered by the typing at four-digit resolution. The number of typed donors differed by locus: roughly 629-640 for A, B, C, DRB1 and DQB1; some 500 for DQA1; fewer than 610 for DPA1; and some 470 for DPB1. Five DR-DQ haplotypes were handled as single units for association and clustering because linkage in the cohort was strong. Among about 400 genotyped donors of the cohort, an average of around 250,000 unique TCR beta nucleotide sequences was sequenced per donor, of which about 18% were non-productive. Summary of the overall study and its limitations: The earlier analysis of almost 600 of the donors excluded around 17 rarely observed V segments, including chromosome 9 orphons, because counts were too low. Some IMGT-functional V segments, including TRBV6-2 and TRBV6-3, could not be told apart with the 87-base-pair reads, so those segments were excluded. When HLA alleles, especially DR and DQ, strongly co-occurred, attributing TCR associations to individual alleles was difficult. A later analysis found that HLA-associated TCR beta chains were more clonally expanded and had lower generation probabilities than equally common non-associated chains. The classifier was reported to diagnose cytomegalovirus status with high specificity and sensitivity in both the original and validation cohorts. A later analysis associated 16,951 TCR beta sequences with specific HLA alleles at a false discovery rate of 0.05. Correlated functional status among segregating V segments might be attributable to linkage disequilibrium, but an unknown experimental factor could not be ruled out. According to a later genetic analysis, donors in an Asian-associated ancestry cluster had fewer N-insertions in productive TCRs than the approximately 670-donor mean. In a later analysis, the rate of TCR association differed among HLA loci, with DRB1 alleles having the most associated TCRs and HLA-C alleles having the fewest. For the cohort, immune exposure information was limited to CMV serostatus. An association between a missense DCLRE1C variant and V-gene and J-gene trimming of TCR beta chains was found in a later genetic analysis and replicated in an independent cohort. The presence/absence analyses assumed that sequencing depth was roughly uniform across donors, and that assumption may not be true. A few of the identified cytomegalovirus-associated TCR beta chains were confirmed in vitro to be specific for cytomegalovirus antigens. A later analysis reported that several top co-occurrence clusters appeared linked to parvovirus B19, influenza, CMV and Epstein-Barr virus. Broadly in line with IMGT annotations, most TCR beta V segments showed up in productive rearrangements about 90% or about 30% of the time in an earlier analysis of several hundred of the donors. A total of about 150 TCR beta chains were listed by the study as associated with cytomegalovirus. Because HLA typing was missing for some donors at each locus, association tests included only the typed subset. According to a later analysis, most CMV-associated TCR beta chains appeared to be HLA-restricted, and the HLA associations seemed to be driven largely by CMV exposure. Only TCR beta chains were sequenced in this cohort, and the absence of alpha or paired-chain data limited detectable features. It was suggested by the authors that the approach could potentially be generalized to other disease states and immunological phenotypes. A group of highly shared sequence variants was considered likely to be a technical artifact of the sequencing pipeline. A further reported finding was that TCR beta sequences accurately predicted the HLA-A and HLA-B alleles for most subjects in the first cohort. Across donors, most TCR sequences were observed very rarely, whereas some public TCRs were present in many individuals.

V is clipped by 4 bases and J by 6 bases, and the sequence between their germline boundaries is 19 bases long. CDR3 length: 16 amino acids, cysteine to phenylalanine. The read is trimmed to its CDR3 DNA, 48 bases read in frame from base 1. The germline V gene gives CDR1 as SGHTS and CDR2 as YDEGEE. The cohort comprised some 680 healthy bone marrow donors. All cohort members were sampled while nominally healthy, although unrecorded immune exposures were likely present. The donor tested CMV seronegative and was one of the 352 seronegative cohort members. A peripheral blood sample was collected from each donor, and TCR beta sequencing was performed on peripheral blood mononuclear cells. The Qiagen DNeasy Blood Extraction Kit was used to extract genomic DNA from the blood cell samples. Preparation of the library involved the immunoSEQ multiplex PCR assay. For the multiplex PCR, a mixture combining 60 forward primers for TCR Vbeta segments and 13 reverse primers for TCR Jbeta segments was used. The CDR3 region of rearranged TCR beta genes was amplified from genomic DNA with a multiplex PCR assay. The Illumina HiSeq System was used to sequence the amplified TCR beta libraries as 87-base-pair reads. Concerning the study's data processing: A later analysis counted approximately 74 million unique TCR beta chains across the 640 or so repertoires, and around 9.9 million of these chains were shared by at least two donors. Raw reads were error-corrected and collapsed into unique sequences with a nearest-neighbor algorithm that merged closely related sequences to remove PCR and sequencing errors. V, D and J gene segments were assigned by aligning CDR3 sequences to IMGT reference sequences. For a sequence to be retained, at least a six-nucleotide match to both a V gene segment and a J gene segment was required. Rearrangements were called productive when the CDR3 lacked stop codons and stayed in frame with V and J; all others were non-productive. CDR3 was defined by IMGT convention, running from the second conserved V-encoded cysteine to the conserved J-encoded phenylalanine. The earlier analysis of about 610 of the donors excluded sequences that lacked an unambiguous match to a single V gene segment. In an earlier analysis of some 590 of the donors, a V segment was called functional when productive rearrangements were above 56.7%, and segregating when the standard deviation between donors exceeded 5%. A statistical classification framework was built for diagnosing cytomegalovirus status from the catalog of TCR beta chain sequences. V and J gene assignment, in a later analysis, came from comparing TCR nucleotide sequences with IMGT/GENE-DB human TR gene sequences. A later analysis assigned CDR3 sequences and most-parsimonious VDJ recombination scenarios with the TCRdist pipeline. In a later analysis, each TCR beta chain was defined by its CDR3 amino acid sequence together with its V-gene family, and reads lacking a unique V-gene family were excluded. To address suspected cross-contamination and a sequencing artifact, a later analysis removed over 500 highly shared, low-generation-probability nucleotide sequences. In a later analysis, a clonal expansion index for each public chain was calculated from normalized within-repertoire ranks of inferred template counts. In a later analysis, generation probabilities were computed with a VDJ recombination model fitted to out-of-frame rearrangements, and the resulting probabilities were checked against IGoR. A later analysis scored TCR-TCR, TCR-HLA and TCR-CMV co-occurrence with hypergeometric tests, applying a repertoire-size bias correction to TCR pairs. False discovery rates were estimated in a later analysis by permuting HLA or CMV assignments 20 times. A later analysis grouped co-occurring TCRs with DBSCAN, adding TCRdist sequence similarity when clustering within HLA-allele-positive subsets. Co-occurrence clustering excluded repertoires with fewer than 30,000 or more than 120,000 public chains, plus five with anomalous nucleotide sharing. Here the immuneACCESS table is served through TCRdb, limited to in-frame sequences with V and J called. Missing clones are a known gap in these copies; in checked studies unresolved V genes cover under half, and the rest lacks a known reason. Clone size and the V and J calls come from that table; the DNA yielded D and trimming. The table for this sample lists 100,000 to 150,000 clones; approximately 75% of them were counted only once. Less than 5% of the sample is held by the ten biggest clonotypes.

Turning to this clone: Its target antigen remains unknown. No base qualities exist here, and no much larger clone lies one base off it.

Input material: PBMCs. The source of this sequence is a young man in good health and CMV-seronegative. The chain is encoded by TRBV5-8 joined to TRBJ2-2; perhaps TRBD1 is the D gene, with 6 bases matching. In nucleotides, the sequence is TGTGCCAGCAGCCTAAGGGACACCTTCCAAGCCGGGGAGCTGTTTTTT. It specifies CASSLRDTFQAGELFF.